Listed below are T cell receptor beta chains from one sample, sequenced in a study of identical twins. Using its own MiXCR run on the 5' RACE reads, TCRdb lists one record per CDR3 protein. The sample includes some 300,000 distinct CDR3 sequences, roughly an eighth of them seen just once. These data were also reused for a study on yellow fever vaccine responses in identical twins.

Source material: CD8+ T cells sorted from blood. The origin of the receptors is a woman aged 18-35 years in good health. The CDR3 runs from the conserved cysteine through the conserved F or W. Fields, in order: CDR3 protein, J gene, V gene.

CDR3aa: CASSESGVNMNTEAFF; j_gene: TRBJ1-1; v_gene: TRBV2
CDR3aa: CASSIWTGAMNTEAFF; j_gene: TRBJ1-1; v_gene: TRBV7-8
CDR3aa: CATSRDPLTSGRKGEQFF; j_gene: TRBJ2-1; v_gene: TRBV15
CDR3aa: CATSGLAGGPGELFF; j_gene: TRBJ2-2; v_gene: TRBV15
CDR3aa: CASSYWTSGEGEQFF; j_gene: TRBJ2-1; v_gene: TRBV6-5
CDR3aa: CASSAWDSLNYGYTF; j_gene: TRBJ1-2; v_gene: TRBV10-2
CDR3aa: CASSEYAGSTDTQYF; j_gene: TRBJ2-3; v_gene: TRBV6-1
CDR3aa: CASSLGVASTDTQYF; j_gene: TRBJ2-3; v_gene: TRBV12-3/TRBV12-4
CDR3aa: CASSLRLAGVSSTDTQYF; j_gene: TRBJ2-3; v_gene: TRBV5-5
CDR3aa: CASSWEGSYNEQFF; j_gene: TRBJ2-1; v_gene: TRBV6-5
CDR3aa: CASSLPGQGAASGSWGELFF; j_gene: TRBJ2-2; v_gene: TRBV12-3/TRBV12-4